This T cell receptor beta chain was documented in a study of regulatory T cells in long-lasting Graves disease. Stated time point: newly diagnosed GD, antithyroid drugs for less than 3 months. RNA extracted from PBMCs served as the sequencing template. This clonotype was seen repeatedly, ten times or more. Germline CDR1 and CDR2: MNHEY and SVGEGT. CDR3 length: 20 amino acids. Trimming took off 0 bases at V and 0 bases at J, with 18 bases between the two ends. CDR3-region Arm-PCR and iRepertoire HTBI primers produced the TCR beta libraries. TCRdb recomputed calls from the multiplex PCR reads with MiXCR, one row per CDR3 protein. Of a few hundred thousand distinct CDR3 sequences in the sample, 12% are singletons; the top ten hold over 15%. The data also belong to a second study, concerning T cells in Graves' hyperthyroidism and ophthalmopathy. In that study: Model-based prediction identified ophthalmopathy a median around 6.7 months prior to its onset.

The chain joins TRBV6-2 or TRBV6-3 to TRBJ1-6; no clear D. This receptor was taken from a woman aged 18-30 years with Graves disease. The input for sequencing was peripheral blood mononuclear cells (PBMCs), taken at new diagnosis, from a patient treated with antithyroid drugs. CDR3 in DNA: TGTGCCAGCAGTTACTCGATTGAGGGCGGAGTAAGCTCCTATAATTCACCCCTCCACTTT. This encodes CASSYSIEGGVSSYNSPLHF.